Given below is one TCR beta chain in context. Its antigen is undetermined. The source of the sample is a study of cytomegalovirus exposure and HLA in healthy donors. Findings of the study overall: Subsequent analysis revealed that first-cohort TCR clusters tended to co-occur in the roughly 120 validation repertoires. Most TCR sequences were uncommon, yet certain public TCRs appeared in many donors.

Method: immunoSEQ multiplex PCR; TCRdb's copy keeps in-frame clones and lacks some. The sample holds some 160,000 clones, around 89% seen once. Trimming took 4 bases from V and 7 from J; bases not matched to a gene: 6. Germline-derived CDR1 and CDR2 are SNHLY and FYNNEI. This CDR3 is built from 14 residues. This sequence originates from a man younger than 30 in good health and CMV-seronegative. The source material was PBMCs. This chain uses TRBV2 with TRBJ2-1, with TRBD2 matching over 8 bases. The CDR3 coding sequence is TGTGCCAGCAGTGTGGTAGTAGCGGGGAATGAGCAGTTCTTC. Translating it yields CASSVVVAGNEQFF.